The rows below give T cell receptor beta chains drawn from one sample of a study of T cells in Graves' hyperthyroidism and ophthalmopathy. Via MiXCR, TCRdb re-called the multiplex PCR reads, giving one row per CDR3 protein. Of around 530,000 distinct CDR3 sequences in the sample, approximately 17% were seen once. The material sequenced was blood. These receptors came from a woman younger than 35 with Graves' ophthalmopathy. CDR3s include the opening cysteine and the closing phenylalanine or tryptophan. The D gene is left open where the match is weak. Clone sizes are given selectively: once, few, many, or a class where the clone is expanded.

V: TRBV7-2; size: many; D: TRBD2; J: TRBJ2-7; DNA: TGTGCCACGGCCGGGACTAGCGGGACGGGCGAGCAGTACTTC; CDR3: CATAGTSGTGEQYF
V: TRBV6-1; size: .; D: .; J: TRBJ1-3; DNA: TGTGCCAGCAGTGAACGCTGGGCAGTCGGGGGCACCATATATTTT; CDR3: CASSERWAVGGTIYF
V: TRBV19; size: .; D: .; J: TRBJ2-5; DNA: TGTGCCAGTAGTATTCCGGGGGAACAGACCCAGTACTTC; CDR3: CASSIPGEQTQYF
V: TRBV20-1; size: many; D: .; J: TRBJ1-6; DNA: TGCAGTGCCGGGACGAGGCGTCGTGACTCACCCCTCCACTTT; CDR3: CSAGTRRRDSPLHF
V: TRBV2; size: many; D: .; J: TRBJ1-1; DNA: TGTGCCAGCGTCCACGGAGGGGCTTTGAACACTGAAGCTTTCTTT; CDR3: CASVHGGALNTEAFF
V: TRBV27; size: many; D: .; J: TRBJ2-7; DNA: TGTGCCAGCAGTTTTGGGGGGGGGCCCTACGAGCAGTACTTC; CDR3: CASSFGGGPYEQYF
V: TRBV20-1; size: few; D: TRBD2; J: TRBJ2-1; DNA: TGCAGTGCTAGAGGTTTGAGCGGGGGGGCCAATGAGCAGTTCTTC; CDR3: CSARGLSGGANEQFF
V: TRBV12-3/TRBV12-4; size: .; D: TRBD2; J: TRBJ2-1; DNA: TGTGCCAGCAGTGCCCCTGGGACTAGAGAGCAGTTCTTC; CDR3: CASSAPGTREQFF
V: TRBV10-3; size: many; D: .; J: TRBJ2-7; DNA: TGTGCCACCGAGGACTCCATTGCGCCCGAGCAGTACTTC; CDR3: CATEDSIAPEQYF
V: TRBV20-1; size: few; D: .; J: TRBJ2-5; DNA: TGCAGTGCTGCTCCCGGGGCTAGAAAAGAGACCCAGTACTTC; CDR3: CSAAPGARKETQYF
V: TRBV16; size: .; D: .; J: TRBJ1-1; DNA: TGTGCCAGCAGCCAATCCCCAAAGAACACTGAAGCTTTCTTT; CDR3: CASSQSPKNTEAFF
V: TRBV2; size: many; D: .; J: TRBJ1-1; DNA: TGTGCCAGCAGTGATGGGGTAAACACTGAAGCTTTCTTT; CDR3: CASSDGVNTEAFF
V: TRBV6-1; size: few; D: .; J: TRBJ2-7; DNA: TGTGCCAGCAGTTATGAGGCGGCTCCCTACGAGCAGTACTTC; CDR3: CASSYEAAPYEQYF
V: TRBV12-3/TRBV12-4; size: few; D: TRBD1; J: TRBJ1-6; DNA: TGTGCCAGCAGCAGGGGGAATTCACCCCTCCACTTT; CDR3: CASSRGNSPLHF
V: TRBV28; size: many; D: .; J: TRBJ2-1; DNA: TGTGCCAGCAGTTCGTCCGGGACGGTCCTATACAATGAGCAGTTCTTC; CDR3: CASSSSGTVLYNEQFF
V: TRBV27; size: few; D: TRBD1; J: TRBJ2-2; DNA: TGTGCCAGCAGTATACAGGGGACGGCCGGGGAGCTGTTTTTT; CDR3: CASSIQGTAGELFF
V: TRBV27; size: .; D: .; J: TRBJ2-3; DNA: TGTGCCAGCAGTTTTATGAGGGGCAGAGGCACAGATACGCAGTATTTT; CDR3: CASSFMRGRGTDTQYF
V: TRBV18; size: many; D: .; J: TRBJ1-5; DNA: TGTGCCAGCTCACCAAGGGATGGGGGGTATCAGCCCCAGCATTTT; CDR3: CASSPRDGGYQPQHF
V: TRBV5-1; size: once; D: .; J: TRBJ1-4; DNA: TGCGCCAGCAGCTCGACCAGCTCGGGAGAAAAACTGTTTTTT; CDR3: CASSSTSSGEKLFF
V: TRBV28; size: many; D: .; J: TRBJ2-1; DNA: TGTGCCAGCAGTTCACGACAAGGGAATGAGCAGTTCTTC; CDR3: CASSSRQGNEQFF
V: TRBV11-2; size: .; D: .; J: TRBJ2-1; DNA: TGTGCCAGCAGCCAAGAAGGGCCCAGTGACAGTGAGCAGTTCTTC; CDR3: CASSQEGPSDSEQFF
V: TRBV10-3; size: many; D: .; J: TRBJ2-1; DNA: TGTGCCATCACCCCCGGTTACAATGAGCAGTTCTTC; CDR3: CAITPGYNEQFF
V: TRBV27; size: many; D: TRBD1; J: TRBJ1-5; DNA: TGTGCCAGCAGTTTATTCTCGGACAGGGTAAATCAGCCCCAGCATTTT; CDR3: CASSLFSDRVNQPQHF
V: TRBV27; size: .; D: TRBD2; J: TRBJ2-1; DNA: TGTGCCAGCAGTTTTGCGGCGGGGGGGCGGAATGAGCAGTTCTTC; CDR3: CASSFAAGGRNEQFF
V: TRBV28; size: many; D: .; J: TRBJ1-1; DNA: TGTGCCAGCAGTTTCGGTGCAGTAGGGGTGAACACTGAAGCTTTCTTT; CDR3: CASSFGAVGVNTEAFF
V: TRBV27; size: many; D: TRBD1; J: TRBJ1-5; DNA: TGTGCCAGCAGTTCCGGACAGGGGAGCAATCAGCCCCAGCATTTT; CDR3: CASSSGQGSNQPQHF
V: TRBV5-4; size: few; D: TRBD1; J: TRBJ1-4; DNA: TGTGCCAGCAGCTTGGAGACAGGGAGTGAAAAACTGTTTTTT; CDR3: CASSLETGSEKLFF
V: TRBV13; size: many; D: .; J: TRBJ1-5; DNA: TGTGCCAGCAGCTTAGACCCCGGTCAGCCCCAGCATTTT; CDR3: CASSLDPGQPQHF
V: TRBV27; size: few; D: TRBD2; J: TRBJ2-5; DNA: TGTGCCAGCAGTCCCTCACGGGACTACAAAGCGGAGACCCAGTACTTC; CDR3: CASSPSRDYKAETQYF
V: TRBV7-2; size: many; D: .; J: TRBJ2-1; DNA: TGTGCCAGCAGCATACGCAATGAGCAGTTCTTC; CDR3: CASSIRNEQFF
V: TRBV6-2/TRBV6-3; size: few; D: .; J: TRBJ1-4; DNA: TGTGCCAGCAGTTCGGCCAAACGTAATGAAAAACTGTTTTTT; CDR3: CASSSAKRNEKLFF
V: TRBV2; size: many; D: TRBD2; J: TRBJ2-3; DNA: TGTGCCAGCAGTTGGACTAGCGGGAGGCCAGATACGCAGTATTTT; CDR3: CASSWTSGRPDTQYF